This T cell receptor beta chain was sequenced in a study of blood T cell repertoires in COVID-19. Across the whole study: COVID-19 samples, acute and convalescent, were from the United States, Italy and Spain. PBMCs, B-cell-depleted T cells, or T cells provided the cDNA or gDNA that made up the material.

Looked up from germline, CDR1 is MNHEY and CDR2 is SMNVEV (reference sequence). This CDR3 region has 15 residues. The V gene end was trimmed by 5 bases and the J gene end by 5 bases; junction bases not matched to a gene: 9. Per the original methods: The assay estimated nucleated cells by amplifying reference gene primers. Method: immunoSEQ multiplex PCR; TCRdb's copy keeps in-frame clones and lacks some. That table gives V, J and clone size, and the DNA gave D and trimming. The data show 100,000 or so clones, approximately 90% seen once. This clone was recorded a few times. The TCR originated in a man in his 60s with acute or convalescent COVID-19. The sequenced sample was peripheral blood. This chain connects TRBV27 to TRBJ2-3; TRBD1 matches 8 bases. Written as DNA, the CDR3 is TGTGCCAGCAGTCCGCGACAGGGGCCCCGAGATACGCAGTATTTT. Translation: CASSPRQGPRDTQYF.